This T cell receptor beta chain stems from a study of blood T cell repertoires in COVID-19. Study context: Sources were T cells, B-cell-depleted T cells, or PBMCs; the material itself was cDNA or gDNA.

CDR3 length: 15 amino acids. Germline CDR1 is SGHAT and CDR2 is FQNNGV. V gave up 3 bases and J gave up 6 bases; unmatched junction bases: 4. The protocol was immunoSEQ multiplex PCR, while the TCRdb copy is restricted to in-frame clones and leaves out a portion. This sample carries 200,000 to 250,000 clones, more than 85% of them seen once, and the ten largest clones take 0.75% to 1%. The sequencing input was peripheral blood. The genes are TRBV11-2 and TRBJ2-7, with 14 bases lining up with TRBD2. The clonotype comes from a man in his sixties with COVID-19, enrolled during active disease. This chain's CDR3 is CASSLGLAGVGEQYF. CDR3 coding DNA: TGTGCCAGCAGCTTGGGACTAGCGGGGGTTGGCGAGCAGTACTTC.